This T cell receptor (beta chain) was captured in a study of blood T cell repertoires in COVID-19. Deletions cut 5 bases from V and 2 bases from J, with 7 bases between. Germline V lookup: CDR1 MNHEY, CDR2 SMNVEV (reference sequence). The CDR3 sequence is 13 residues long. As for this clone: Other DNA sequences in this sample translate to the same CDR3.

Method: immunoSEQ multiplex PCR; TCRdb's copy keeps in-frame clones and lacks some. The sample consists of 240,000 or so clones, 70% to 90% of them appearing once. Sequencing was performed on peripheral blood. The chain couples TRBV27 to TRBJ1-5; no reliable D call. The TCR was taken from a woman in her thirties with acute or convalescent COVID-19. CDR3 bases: TGTGCCAGCAGTCTCCGGGGCAATCAGCCCCAGCATTTT. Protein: CASSLRGNQPQHF.